Below, 2 T cell receptor beta chains from the same sample are listed, as sequenced in a study of OX40 agonist ivuxolimab in advanced cancers. Libraries were prepared by immunoSEQ multiplex PCR; TCRdb keeps only in-frame clonotypes and omits some of them. The data contain tens of thousands of clones, 80% to 90% of them singletons. Sample: CD4+ or CD8+ T cells sorted from blood, taken in a trial of the OX40 agonist ivuxolimab. The receptors here all came from an adult with an advanced solid tumor such as melanoma, head and neck, liver or kidney cancer.

J is TRBJ2-7 and V is TRBV4-3; weak D call: TRBD2 (5 bases). The CDR3 totals 15 residues. The V and J ends lost 3 bases and 7 bases respectively, with 19 bases between them. CDR1 LGHNA and CDR2 YSLEER come from the germline V gene. CDR3 residues: CASSQVRRESGEQYF. In DNA form, the CDR3 reads TGCGCCAGCAGCCAGGTACGCCGAGAATCGGGGGAGCAGTACTTC.

The chain employs TRBV10-2 and TRBJ2-3; 9 bases match TRBD2. This CDR3 spans 14 amino acids. J was trimmed by 3 bases and V by 7 bases; bases with no gene match: 5. CDR1 and CDR2 from the germline V gene are WSHSY and SAAADI. Here the CDR3 reads CASISSGGTDTQYF. The CDR3 DNA follows: TGCGCCAGCATATCGAGCGGGGGGACAGATACGCAGTATTTT.